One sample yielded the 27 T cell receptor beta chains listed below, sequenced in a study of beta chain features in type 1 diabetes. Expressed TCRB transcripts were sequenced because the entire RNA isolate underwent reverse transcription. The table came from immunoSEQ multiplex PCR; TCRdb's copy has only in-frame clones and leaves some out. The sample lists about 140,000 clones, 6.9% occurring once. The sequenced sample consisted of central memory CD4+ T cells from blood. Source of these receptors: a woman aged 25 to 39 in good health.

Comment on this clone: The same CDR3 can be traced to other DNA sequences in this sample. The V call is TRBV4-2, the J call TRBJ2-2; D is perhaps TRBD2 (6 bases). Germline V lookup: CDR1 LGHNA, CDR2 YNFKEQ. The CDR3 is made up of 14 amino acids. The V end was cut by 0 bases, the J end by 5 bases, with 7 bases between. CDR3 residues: CASSQDRGTGELFF. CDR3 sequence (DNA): TGTGCCAGCAGCCAAGATCGGGGGACCGGGGAGCTGTTTTTT.

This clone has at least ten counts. The CDR3 sequence is CATSRVQLATGELFF. The CDR3 DNA reads as TGTGCCACCAGCAGAGTGCAGCTAGCCACCGGGGAGCTGTTTTTT. The chain uses TRBV15 and TRBJ2-2; D perhaps matches TRBD2 (5 bases). The V gene's germline CDR1 is LNHNV and CDR2 YYDKDF (reference sequence). Trimming took off 1 base at V and 4 bases at J, with 10 bases between the two ends. CDR3 size: 15 residues.

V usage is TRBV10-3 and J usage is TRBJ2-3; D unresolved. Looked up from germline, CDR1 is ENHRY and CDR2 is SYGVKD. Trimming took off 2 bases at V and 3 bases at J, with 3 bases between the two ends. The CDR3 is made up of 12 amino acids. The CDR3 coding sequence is TGTGCCATCAGTGAGCGGACAGATACGCAGTATTTT. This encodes CAISERTDTQYF.

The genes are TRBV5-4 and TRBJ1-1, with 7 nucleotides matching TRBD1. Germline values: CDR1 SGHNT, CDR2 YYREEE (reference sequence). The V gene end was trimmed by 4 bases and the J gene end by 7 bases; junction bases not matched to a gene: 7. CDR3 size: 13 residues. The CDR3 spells CASSTAGGIEAFF. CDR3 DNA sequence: TGTGCCAGCAGCACCGCAGGGGGTATTGAAGCTTTCTTT.

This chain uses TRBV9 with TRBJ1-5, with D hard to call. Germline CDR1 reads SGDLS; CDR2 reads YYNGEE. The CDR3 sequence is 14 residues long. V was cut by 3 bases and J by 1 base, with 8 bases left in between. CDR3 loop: CASSDAGSNQPQHF. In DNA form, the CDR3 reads TGTGCCAGCAGCGACGCAGGAAGCAATCAGCCCCAGCATTTT.

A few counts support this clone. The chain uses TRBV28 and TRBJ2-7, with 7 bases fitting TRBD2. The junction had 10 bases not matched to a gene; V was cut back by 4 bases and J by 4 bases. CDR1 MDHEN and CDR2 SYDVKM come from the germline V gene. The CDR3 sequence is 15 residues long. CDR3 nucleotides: TGTGCCAGCAGTTCCCCAAGACGGCGGGAGTACGAGCAGTACTTC. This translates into CASSSPRRREYEQYF. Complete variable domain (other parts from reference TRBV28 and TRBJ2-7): DVKVTQSSRYLVKRTGEKVFLECVQDMDHENMFWYRQDPGLGLRLIYFSYDVKMKEKGDIPEGYSVSREKKERFSLILESASTNQTSMYLCASSSPRRREYEQYFGPGTRLTVT.

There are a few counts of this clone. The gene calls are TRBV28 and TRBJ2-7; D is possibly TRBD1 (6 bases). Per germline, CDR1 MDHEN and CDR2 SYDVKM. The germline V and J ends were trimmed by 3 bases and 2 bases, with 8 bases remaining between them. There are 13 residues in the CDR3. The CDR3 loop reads CASSFNRAYEQYF. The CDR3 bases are TGTGCCAGCAGTTTCAACAGGGCCTACGAGCAGTACTTC. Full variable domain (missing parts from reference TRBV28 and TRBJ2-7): DVKVTQSSRYLVKRTGEKVFLECVQDMDHENMFWYRQDPGLGLRLIYFSYDVKMKEKGDIPEGYSVSREKKERFSLILESASTNQTSMYLCASSFNRAYEQYFGPGTRLTVT.

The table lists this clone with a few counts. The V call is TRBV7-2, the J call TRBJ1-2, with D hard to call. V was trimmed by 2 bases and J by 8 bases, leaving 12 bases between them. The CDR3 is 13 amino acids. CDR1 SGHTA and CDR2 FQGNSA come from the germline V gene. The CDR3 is CASSLQDRRGYTF. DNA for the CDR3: TGTGCCAGCAGCTTACAGGACCGGAGGGGCTACACCTTC.

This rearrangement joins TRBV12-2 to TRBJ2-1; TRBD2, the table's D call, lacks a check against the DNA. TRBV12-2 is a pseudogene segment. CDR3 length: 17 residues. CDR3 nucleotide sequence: TGTGCAAGTCGCTTAGCTCACGGACTAGCGGGAGTCAATGAGCAGTTCTTC. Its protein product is CASRLAHGLAGVNEQFF.

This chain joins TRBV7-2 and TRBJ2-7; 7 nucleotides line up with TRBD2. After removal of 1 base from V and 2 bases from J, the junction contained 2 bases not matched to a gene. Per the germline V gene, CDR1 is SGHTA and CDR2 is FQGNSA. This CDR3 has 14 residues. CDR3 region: CASSLDGLAYEQYF. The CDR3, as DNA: TGTGCCAGCAGCTTAGATGGACTAGCCTACGAGCAGTACTTC.

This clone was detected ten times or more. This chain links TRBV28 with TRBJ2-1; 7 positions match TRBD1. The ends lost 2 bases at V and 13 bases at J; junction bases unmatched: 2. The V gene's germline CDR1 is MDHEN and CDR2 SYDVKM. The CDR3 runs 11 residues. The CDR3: CASSLRDSQFF. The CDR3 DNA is TGTGCCAGCAGTTTACGGGACAGTCAGTTCTTC.

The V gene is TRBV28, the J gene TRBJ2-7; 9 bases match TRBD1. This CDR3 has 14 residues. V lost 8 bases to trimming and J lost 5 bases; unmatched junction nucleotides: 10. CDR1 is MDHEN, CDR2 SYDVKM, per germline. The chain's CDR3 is CASRGTGISHEQYF. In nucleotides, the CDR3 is TGTGCCAGCCGAGGGACAGGGATTTCCCACGAGCAGTACTTC.

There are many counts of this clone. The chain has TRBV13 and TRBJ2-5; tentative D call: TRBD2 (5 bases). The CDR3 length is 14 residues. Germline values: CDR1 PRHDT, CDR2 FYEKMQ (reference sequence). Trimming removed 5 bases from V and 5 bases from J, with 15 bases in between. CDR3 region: CASSPTPGSETQYF. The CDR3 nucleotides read TGTGCCAGCAGCCCGACTCCGGGAAGTGAGACCCAGTACTTC.

CDR3 loop: CASAGVGTDTQYF. The CDR3 nucleotides are TGTGCCAGCGCGGGAGTCGGCACAGATACGCAGTATTTT. The chain combines TRBV6-6 with TRBJ2-3; 7 bases align to TRBD2. V shed 8 bases and J 1 base; nucleotides not matched to a gene: 3. The length of the CDR3 is 13 residues. CDR1 is MNHNY, CDR2 SVGAGI, per germline (reference sequence).

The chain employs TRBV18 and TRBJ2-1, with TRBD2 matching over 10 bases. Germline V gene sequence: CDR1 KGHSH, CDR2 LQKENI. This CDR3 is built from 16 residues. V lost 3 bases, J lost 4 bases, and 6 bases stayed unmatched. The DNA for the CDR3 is TGTGCCAGCTCACCTCCCGGACTAGCGGAGTACAATGAGCAGTTCTTC. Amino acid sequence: CASSPPGLAEYNEQFF.

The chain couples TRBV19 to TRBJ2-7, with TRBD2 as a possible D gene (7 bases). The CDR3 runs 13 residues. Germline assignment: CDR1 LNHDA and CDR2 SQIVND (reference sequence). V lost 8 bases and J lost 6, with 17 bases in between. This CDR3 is CASGKAGAAEQYF. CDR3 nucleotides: TGTGCCAGTGGTAAGGCGGGGGCGGCCGAGCAGTACTTC.

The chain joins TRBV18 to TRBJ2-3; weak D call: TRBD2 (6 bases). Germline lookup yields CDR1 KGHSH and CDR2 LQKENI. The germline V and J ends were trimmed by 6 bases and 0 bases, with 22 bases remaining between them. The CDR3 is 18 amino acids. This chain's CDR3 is CASSSLPLAAPSTDTQYF. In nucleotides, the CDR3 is TGTGCCAGCTCGAGTCTCCCGTTAGCGGCACCTAGCACAGATACGCAGTATTTT.

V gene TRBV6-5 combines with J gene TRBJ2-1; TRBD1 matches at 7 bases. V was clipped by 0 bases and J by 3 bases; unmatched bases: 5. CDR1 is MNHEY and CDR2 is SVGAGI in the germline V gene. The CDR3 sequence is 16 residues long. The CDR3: CASSYSRGQLYNEQFF. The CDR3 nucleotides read TGTGCCAGCAGTTACTCGAGGGGGCAGCTCTACAATGAGCAGTTCTTC.

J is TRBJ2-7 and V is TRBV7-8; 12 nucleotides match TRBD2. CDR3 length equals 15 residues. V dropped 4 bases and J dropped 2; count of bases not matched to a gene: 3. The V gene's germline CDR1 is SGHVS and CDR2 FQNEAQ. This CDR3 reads CASSYGLAGTYEQYF. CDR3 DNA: TGTGCCAGCAGCTACGGACTAGCGGGAACCTACGAGCAGTACTTC.

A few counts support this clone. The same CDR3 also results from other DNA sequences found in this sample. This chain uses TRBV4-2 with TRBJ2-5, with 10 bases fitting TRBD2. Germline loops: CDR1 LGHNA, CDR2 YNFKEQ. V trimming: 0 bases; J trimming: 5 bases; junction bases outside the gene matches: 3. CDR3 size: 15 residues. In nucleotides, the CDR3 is TGTGCCAGCAGCCAAGAGGAGCGGGGGGGGGAGACCCAGTACTTC. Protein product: CASSQEERGGETQYF.

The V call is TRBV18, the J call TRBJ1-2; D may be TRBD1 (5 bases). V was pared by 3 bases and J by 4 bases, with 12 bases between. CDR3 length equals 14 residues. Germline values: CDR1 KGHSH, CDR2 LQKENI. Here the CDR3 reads CASSPADKFYGYTF. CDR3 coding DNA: TGTGCCAGCTCACCCGCGGACAAGTTCTATGGCTACACCTTC. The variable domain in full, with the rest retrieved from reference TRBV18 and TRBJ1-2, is NAGVMQNPRHLVRRRGQEARLRCSPMKGHSHVYWYRQLPEEGLKFMVYLQKENIIDESGMPKERFSAEFPKEGPSILRIQQVVRGDSAAYFCASSPADKFYGYTFGSGTRLTVV.

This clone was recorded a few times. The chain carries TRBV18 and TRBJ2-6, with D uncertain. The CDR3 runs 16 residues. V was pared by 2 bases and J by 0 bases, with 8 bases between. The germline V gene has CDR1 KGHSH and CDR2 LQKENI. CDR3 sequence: CASSPKLNSGANVLTF. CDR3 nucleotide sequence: TGTGCCAGCTCACCAAAACTGAACTCTGGGGCCAACGTCCTGACTTTC. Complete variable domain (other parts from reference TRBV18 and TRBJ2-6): NAGVMQNPRHLVRRRGQEARLRCSPMKGHSHVYWYRQLPEEGLKFMVYLQKENIIDESGMPKERFSAEFPKEGPSILRIQQVVRGDSAAYFCASSPKLNSGANVLTFGAGSRLTVL.

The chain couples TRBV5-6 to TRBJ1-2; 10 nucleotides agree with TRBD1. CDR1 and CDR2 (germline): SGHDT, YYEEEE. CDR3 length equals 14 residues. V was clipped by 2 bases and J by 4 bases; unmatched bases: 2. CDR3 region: CASSFRQGAYGYTF. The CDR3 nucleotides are TGTGCCAGCAGCTTTCGACAGGGGGCCTATGGCTACACCTTC.

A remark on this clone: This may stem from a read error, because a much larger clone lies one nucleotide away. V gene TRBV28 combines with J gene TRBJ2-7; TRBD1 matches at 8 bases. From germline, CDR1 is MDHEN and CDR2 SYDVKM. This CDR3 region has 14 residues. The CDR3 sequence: CASRLTGESYGQYF. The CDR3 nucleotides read TGTGCCAGCAGGTTGACAGGGGAATCCTACGGGCAGTACTTC.

CDR3 amino acids: CASSVSGSHEQYF. DNA for the CDR3: TGTGCCAGCAGTGTCTCTGGGAGCCACGAGCAGTACTTC. The genes are TRBV6-1 and TRBJ2-7, with D perhaps matching TRBD2 (5 bases). Germline CDR1 MNHNS, CDR2 SASEGT. V was clipped by 4 bases and J by 5 bases, with 12 bases between them. The CDR3 extends over 13 amino acids.

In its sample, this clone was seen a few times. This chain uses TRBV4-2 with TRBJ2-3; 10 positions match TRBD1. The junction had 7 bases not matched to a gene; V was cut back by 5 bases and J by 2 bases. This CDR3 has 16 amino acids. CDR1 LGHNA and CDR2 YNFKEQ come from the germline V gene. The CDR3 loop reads CASSTPGTGATDTQYF. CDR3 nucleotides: TGTGCCAGCAGCACCCCCGGGACAGGGGCCACAGATACGCAGTATTTT.

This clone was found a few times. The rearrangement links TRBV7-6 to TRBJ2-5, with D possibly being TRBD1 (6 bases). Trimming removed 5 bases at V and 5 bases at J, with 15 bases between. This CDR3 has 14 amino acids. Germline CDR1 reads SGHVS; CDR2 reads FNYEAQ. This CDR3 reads CASSRSGEGETQYF. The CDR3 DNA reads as TGTGCCAGCAGCCGGTCAGGGGAAGGGGAGACCCAGTACTTC.